Below, 21 T cell receptor beta chains from the same sample are listed, as sequenced in a study of long-term antiretroviral therapy in people with HIV. Researchers ran immunoSEQ v3.0 at survey level. The protocol was immunoSEQ multiplex PCR, while the TCRdb copy is restricted to in-frame clones and leaves out a portion. The data show around 21,000 clones, with 90% seen just once and 9.2% held by the top ten. The specimen was unsorted PBMCs, collected 4.4 years before starting antiretroviral therapy. The receptors originated from a woman in her 30s with HIV.

This chain connects TRBV18 to TRBJ1-1, with a possible D match to TRBD1 (6 bases). Germline V gene sequence: CDR1 KGHSH, CDR2 LQKENI. The length of the CDR3 is 13 residues. With 9 bases removed from V and 5 bases from J, the gap between germline ends came to 16 bases. CDR3 sequence reads: CASKGVLGTEAFF. The CDR3 DNA sequence: TGTGCCAGTAAGGGGGTATTGGGTACTGAAGCTTTCTTT.

The chain uses TRBV7-2 and TRBJ1-4, with D perhaps TRBD1 (5 bases). V was pared by 5 bases and J by 6 bases, with 13 bases between. The CDR3 has 14 residues. Germline-derived CDR1 and CDR2 are SGHTA and FQGNSA. The chain's CDR3 is CASSKPPGHEKLFF. CDR3 DNA sequence: TGTGCCAGCAGCAAACCCCCGGGGCATGAAAAACTGTTTTTT. Looking up the rest from reference TRBV7-2 and TRBJ1-4 gives the full variable domain: GAGVSQSPSNKVTEKGKDVELRCDPISGHTALYWYRQSLGQGLEFLIYFQGNSAPDKSGLPSDRFSAERTGGSVSTLTIQRTQQEDSAVYLCASSKPPGHEKLFFGSGTQLSVL.

This rearrangement joins TRBV4-3 to TRBJ1-2; D call uncertain. Between the trimmed V and J ends, which lost 1 base and 4 bases, there was a span of 4 bases. CDR3 size: 12 residues. In germline, CDR1 is LGHNA, CDR2 YSLEER. The CDR3 DNA sequence: TGCGCCAGCAGCCAAGGAGCCTATGGCTACACCTTC. Encoded protein: CASSQGAYGYTF.

This sequence joins TRBV5-1 and TRBJ1-1, with no clear D. Germline CDR1 reads SGHRS; CDR2 reads YFSETQ. The CDR3 spans 15 residues. The germline V and J ends were trimmed by 0 bases and 3 bases, with 12 bases remaining between them. The CDR3 coding sequence is TGCGCCAGCAGCTTGGACATACAGTTAGACACTGAAGCTTTCTTT. Translation: CASSLDIQLDTEAFF.

The gene calls are TRBV11-2 and TRBJ2-1; 11 positions match TRBD2. With V trimmed by 8 bases and J by 2 bases, 2 bases remained unmatched. This CDR3 region has 14 residues. Germline CDR1 SGHAT, CDR2 FQNNGV. CDR3 residues: CASGLAGPYNEQFF. CDR3 DNA sequence: TGTGCCAGCGGACTAGCGGGCCCCTACAATGAGCAGTTCTTC.

The V and J genes are TRBV9 and TRBJ2-3, with no clear D. CDR1 is SGDLS and CDR2 is YYNGEE in the germline V gene. V gave up 4 bases and J gave up 6 bases, with 12 bases separating them. CDR3 length equals 13 residues. DNA for the CDR3: TGTGCCAGCAGCTCTCAGGCACGGGATACGCAGTATTTT. Protein sequence: CASSSQARDTQYF.

The rearrangement joins TRBV6-1 to TRBJ1-5; 9 bases align to TRBD1. The CDR3 loop spans 16 amino acids. In germline, CDR1 is MNHNS, CDR2 SASEGT. Losses at the gene ends were 3 bases for V and 6 bases for J; bases not matched to a gene: 9. The DNA of the CDR3 is TGTGCCAGCAGTGACCTAAGACAGGGGGGCGGTCAGCCCCAGCATTTT. This sequence encodes CASSDLRQGGGQPQHF.

The rearrangement joins TRBV4-3 to TRBJ2-7; 10 nucleotides align to TRBD1. Per germline, CDR1 LGHNA and CDR2 YSLEER. The CDR3 is 16 residues long. V shed 0 bases, J shed 6 bases, and the junction held 8 bases outside the gene matches. The CDR3 region has the DNA TGCGCCAGCAGCCAAGATTATGGGACAGGGGAGAGCGAGCAGTACTTC. Protein sequence: CASSQDYGTGESEQYF.

This chain joins TRBV19 and TRBJ1-2; D remains unclear. Trimming pared 3 bases from V and 5 bases from J, leaving 16 bases between. Looked up from germline, CDR1 is LNHDA and CDR2 is SQIVND (reference sequence). CDR3 length equals 15 residues. The CDR3 coding sequence is TGTGCCAGTAGTATGCGATTCGGGAGCGCTTATGGCTACACCTTC. Translation: CASSMRFGSAYGYTF.

The V call is TRBV4-3, the J call TRBJ2-1; no reliable D call. V lost 0 bases and J lost 7, with 4 bases in between. Germline V gives CDR1 LGHNA, CDR2 YSLEER. CDR3 length: 12 residues. The chain's CDR3 is CASSQDANEQFF. Written as DNA, the CDR3 is TGCGCCAGCAGCCAAGACGCAAATGAGCAGTTCTTC.

The CDR3 bases are TGTGCCAGCAGCTTAAGTGCGGATAGCAATCAGCCCCAGCATTTT. Translating it yields CASSLSADSNQPQHF. This rearrangement joins TRBV7-2 to TRBJ1-5, with D unclear. CDR1 and CDR2 from the germline V gene are SGHTA and FQGNSA. The CDR3 length is 15 residues. Trimming took 2 bases from V and 0 from J, leaving 8 bases between them.

The CDR3 DNA follows: TGTGCCAGCAGTAGTCCCGGGACAGGGGCTCGGGGCTACACCTTC. It yields the protein CASSSPGTGARGYTF. The V gene is TRBV6-5, the J gene TRBJ1-2, with 10 bases matching TRBD1. Germline V gives CDR1 MNHEY, CDR2 SVGAGI. V lost 5 bases and J lost 8; bases outside the gene matches: 11. The CDR3 is 15 residues long.

The gene calls are TRBV7-2 and TRBJ2-1; 7 bases fit TRBD1. Germline CDR1 and CDR2: SGHTA and FQGNSA. Germline trimming cut 6 bases from V and 4 bases from J; bases unmatched to any gene: 3. The CDR3 totals 13 residues. The DNA of the CDR3 is TGTGCCAGCAGAGAGGGACAGTACAATGAGCAGTTCTTC. Its translation: CASREGQYNEQFF.

The chain employs TRBV6-1 and TRBJ1-5; no clear D. CDR3 size: 15 residues. The germline V and J ends were trimmed by 7 bases and 7 bases, with 20 bases remaining between them. Germline CDR1 MNHNS, CDR2 SASEGT. The DNA for the CDR3 is TGTGCCAGCATTTTCTCGTTTGAGAACGGGCAGCCCCAGCATTTT. The encoded protein is CASIFSFENGQPQHF.

The chain couples TRBV27 to TRBJ2-7; D is unresolved. V gave up 4 bases and J gave up 4 bases, with 20 bases separating them. Germline CDR1 and CDR2: MNHEY and SMNVEV (reference sequence). CDR3 size: 16 residues. The CDR3 DNA sequence: TGTGCCAGCAGTTCGTACTACGGTCTTACTCTATACGAGCAGTACTTC. Encoded protein: CASSSYYGLTLYEQYF.

Written as DNA, the CDR3 is TGTGCCAGTAGGACAATCCGGGCAGGGGAATCGAGCAATCAGCCCCAGCATTTT. Translation: CASRTIRAGESSNQPQHF. The chain recombines TRBV19 with TRBJ1-5, with TRBD1 as a possible D gene (6 bases). Per the germline V gene, CDR1 is LNHDA and CDR2 is SQIVND (reference sequence). The CDR3 has 18 residues. V was pared by 6 bases and J by 1 base, with 22 bases between.

The chain uses TRBV5-6 and TRBJ1-2; 7 bases fit TRBD1. Germline V gene data show CDR1 as SGHDT and CDR2 as YYEEEE. The CDR3 length is 16 residues. V lost 4 bases, J lost 7 bases, and 16 bases stayed unmatched. CDR3 amino acids: CASSAQTGFSISGYTF. In DNA, the CDR3 is TGTGCCAGCAGCGCCCAGACAGGGTTTAGTATAAGTGGCTACACCTTC.

V usage is TRBV7-9 and J usage is TRBJ2-7; D unclear. This CDR3 contains 14 residues. In germline, CDR1 is SEHNR, CDR2 FQNEAQ (reference sequence). Trimming removed 3 bases from V and 5 bases from J, with 14 bases in between. CDR3 nucleotide sequence: TGTGCCAGCAGCTTGAGAGGCAGGTCCCACGAGCAGTACTTC. It specifies CASSLRGRSHEQYF.

This chain links TRBV4-1 with TRBJ2-7; D tentatively reads TRBD1 or TRBD2 (5 bases each). V was pared by 4 bases and J by 0 bases, with 19 bases between. The CDR3 runs to 17 residues. Per the germline V gene, CDR1 is MGHRA and CDR2 is YSYEKL. DNA for the CDR3: TGCGCCAGCAGCCGTTCCGGTTCCGGGACGGACTCCTACGAGCAGTACTTC. This encodes CASSRSGSGTDSYEQYF.

This chain links TRBV7-9 with TRBJ2-3, with 8 positions matching TRBD1. CDR1 is SEHNR, CDR2 FQNEAQ, per germline (reference sequence). The CDR3 has 14 residues. J was trimmed by 1 base and V by 5 bases; bases with no gene match: 2. The CDR3 nucleotides are TGTGCCAGCAGCGAGACAGGGGGCACAGATACGCAGTATTTT. Translation: CASSETGGTDTQYF. The variable domain in full, completed from reference TRBV7-9 and TRBJ2-3, reads DTGVSQNPRHKITKRGQNVTFRCDPISEHNRLYWYRQTLGQGPEFLTYFQNEAQLEKSRLLSDRFSAERPKGSFSTLEIQRTEQGDSAMYLCASSETGGTDTQYFGPGTRLTVL.

The chain carries TRBV6-6 and TRBJ1-1; no definite D call. The germline V gene has CDR1 MNHNY and CDR2 SVGAGI (reference sequence). V was cut by 0 bases and J by 3 bases, with 5 bases left in between. The CDR3 runs 13 residues. This CDR3 is CASSYSPDTEAFF. The CDR3 nucleotides read TGTGCCAGCAGTTACTCGCCGGACACTGAAGCTTTCTTT.